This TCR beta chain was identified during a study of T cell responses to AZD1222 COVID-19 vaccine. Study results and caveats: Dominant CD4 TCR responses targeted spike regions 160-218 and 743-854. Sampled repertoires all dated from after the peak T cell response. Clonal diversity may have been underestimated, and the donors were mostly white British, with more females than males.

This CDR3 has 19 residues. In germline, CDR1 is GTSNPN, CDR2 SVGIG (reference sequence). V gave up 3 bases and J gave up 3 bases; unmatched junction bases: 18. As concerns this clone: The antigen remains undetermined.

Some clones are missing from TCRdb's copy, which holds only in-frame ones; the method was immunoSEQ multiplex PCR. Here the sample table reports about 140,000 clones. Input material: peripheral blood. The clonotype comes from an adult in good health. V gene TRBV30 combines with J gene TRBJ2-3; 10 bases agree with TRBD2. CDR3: CAWSLGFSWASGGTDTQYF. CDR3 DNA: TGTGCCTGGAGCCTGGGTTTTTCCTGGGCTAGCGGGGGTACAGATACGCAGTATTTT.